This passage covers 23 T cell receptor beta chains from one sample sequenced in a study of blood T cell repertoires in COVID-19 (TCRdb year 2020). Library generation was performed with the immunoSEQ multiplex PCR assay. Held by TCRdb, this immuneACCESS table contains in-frame sequences only and omits some clones. Under half of the omission traces to an unresolved V gene where checked; the cause of the rest is unknown. This sample lists some 150,000 clones; 70% to 90% were detected once. Of the sample, roughly 2.6% falls within the top ten clones. Material: peripheral blood. Receptor source: a human donor with acute or convalescent COVID-19. The donor label of this sample is uncertain.

The genes are TRBV19 and TRBJ1-2; maybe TRBD1 (5 bases). CDR3 length equals 13 residues. V lost 8 bases and J lost 4, with 14 bases in between. Germline V CDR1 and CDR2: LNHDA, SQIVND (reference sequence). CDR3 region: CASWDGRTYGYTF. Written as DNA, the CDR3 is TGTGCCAGTTGGGACGGGAGGACCTATGGCTACACCTTC.

CDR3 in amino acids: CASSQEWGQGNGQFF. The DNA for the CDR3 is TGTGCCAGCAGCCAAGAGTGGGGACAGGGTAACGGGCAGTTCTTC. The chain combines TRBV3-1 (or the pseudogene TRBV3-2) with TRBJ2-1; 9 bases agree with TRBD1. V trimming: 0 bases; J trimming: 12 bases; junction bases outside the gene matches: 9. The CDR3 loop spans 15 amino acids. Germline CDR1 and CDR2: LGHDT and YNNKEL (reference sequence).

A few counts support this clone. The genes are TRBV30 and TRBJ1-5; D ambiguous. The CDR3 loop spans 12 amino acids. The V end lost 0 bases, the J end lost 7 bases, and 7 bases lay between the germline ends. Germline V gene data show CDR1 as GTSNPN and CDR2 as SVGIG (reference sequence). The CDR3 sequence: CAWSVSRQPQHF. The CDR3 nucleotides read TGTGCCTGGAGTGTCTCCAGGCAGCCCCAGCATTTT. Full variable domain (remainder filled in from reference TRBV30 and TRBJ1-5): SQTIHQWPATLVQPVGSPLSLECTVEGTSNPNLYWYRQAAGRGLQLLFYSVGIGQISSEVPQNLSASRPQDRQFILSSKKLLLSDSGFYLCAWSVSRQPQHFGDGTRLSIL.

The genes are TRBV28 and TRBJ2-5; a possible D gene is TRBD1 (6 bases). V was trimmed by 5 bases and J by 1 base, leaving 20 bases between them. CDR3 length: 17 amino acids. Germline V gene data show CDR1 as MDHEN and CDR2 as SYDVKM. The CDR3 DNA sequence: TGTGCCAGCAGTCAGACATGGCTGGGGGCCGCCCAAGAGACCCAGTACTTC. Translation: CASSQTWLGAAQETQYF.

The V call is TRBV5-6, the J call TRBJ2-1; TRBD2 aligns across 9 bases. CDR1 is SGHDT and CDR2 is YYEEEE in the germline V gene. CDR3 length: 17 residues. With 3 bases clipped from V and 0 bases from J, the junction kept 7 bases outside the gene matches. In nucleotides, the CDR3 is TGTGCCAGCAGCTCGAGACTAGCGGTTACCTCCTACAATGAGCAGTTCTTC. This codes for CASSSRLAVTSYNEQFF.

The V gene is TRBV29-1, the J gene TRBJ1-4, with D hard to call. The CDR3 length is 13 residues. Trimming took 3 bases from V and 5 from J, leaving 10 bases between them. The germline V gene has CDR1 SQVTM and CDR2 ANQGSEA. DNA of the CDR3: TGCAGCGTTGATACGGGTCTAAATGAAAAACTGTTTTTT. Translating it yields CSVDTGLNEKLFF.

The rearrangement links TRBV10-3 to TRBJ1-2; 7 nucleotides agree with TRBD1. This CDR3 region has 13 residues. The V and J ends lost 6 bases and 8 bases, in that order; junction bases with no gene match: 9. Per the germline V gene, CDR1 is ENHRY and CDR2 is SYGVKD. CDR3 loop: CAIRDREGEGYTF. CDR3 nucleotide sequence: TGTGCCATCAGAGACAGGGAAGGCGAGGGCTACACCTTC.

V usage is TRBV7-9 and J usage is TRBJ2-5, with 8 bases fitting TRBD2. Unmatched junction bases numbered 8, after V lost 6 bases and J lost 2 bases. Per the germline V gene, CDR1 is SEHNR and CDR2 is FQNEAQ (reference sequence). CDR3 length equals 15 residues. The chain's CDR3 is CASRQGLAGQETQYF. The CDR3, as DNA: TGTGCCAGCAGACAAGGACTAGCTGGACAAGAGACCCAGTACTTC.

This chain uses TRBV27 with TRBJ1-5, with a possible D match to TRBD1 (5 bases). The V end was cut by 3 bases, the J end by 3 bases, with 18 bases between. The CDR3 is made up of 17 amino acids. Germline lookup yields CDR1 MNHEY and CDR2 SMNVEV (reference sequence). CDR3 sequence (DNA): TGTGCCAGCAGTTTTTCCCGGCGGGACGGTTTCAATCAGCCCCAGCATTTT. Its translation is CASSFSRRDGFNQPQHF.

This chain links TRBV5-1 with TRBJ1-2; the D is unclear. V was trimmed by 0 bases and J by 1 base, leaving 4 bases between them. CDR1 is SGHRS and CDR2 is YFSETQ in the germline V gene. CDR3 size: 13 residues. DNA of the CDR3: TGCGCCAGCAGCTTGGACAGTAACTATGGCTACACCTTC. This translates into CASSLDSNYGYTF. The full variable domain, with the rest looked up from reference TRBV5-1 and TRBJ1-2, is KAGVTQTPRYLIKTRGQQVTLSCSPISGHRSVSWYQQTPGQGLQFLFEYFSETQRNKGNFPGRFSGRQFSNSRSEMNVSTLELGDSALYLCASSLDSNYGYTFGSGTRLTVV.

This chain joins TRBV10-3 and TRBJ2-1, with D maybe TRBD1 (5 bases). This CDR3 is built from 13 residues. Germline V gene sequence: CDR1 ENHRY, CDR2 SYGVKD. The V end lost 6 bases, the J end lost 5 bases, and 11 bases lay between the germline ends. The CDR3 here is CAISRVWDNEQFF. CDR3 nucleotides: TGTGCCATCAGCAGGGTTTGGGACAATGAGCAGTTCTTC.

This chain links TRBV5-4 with TRBJ1-2, with 7 bases fitting TRBD1. The CDR3 sequence is 12 residues long. Germline lookup yields CDR1 SGHNT and CDR2 YYREEE (reference sequence). V gave up 3 bases and J gave up 4 bases; unmatched junction bases: 0. CDR3 residues: CASSSGGYGYTF. The CDR3 DNA is TGTGCCAGCAGCTCAGGGGGCTATGGCTACACCTTC. Full variable domain (missing parts from reference TRBV5-4 and TRBJ1-2): ETGVTQSPTHLIKTRGQQVTLRCSSQSGHNTVSWYQQALGQGPQFIFQYYREEENGRGNFPPRFSGLQFPNYSSELNVNALELDDSALYLCASSSGGYGYTFGSGTRLTVV.

The gene calls are TRBV27 and TRBJ1-2; 10 bases line up with TRBD1. Germline-derived CDR1 and CDR2 are MNHEY and SMNVEV (reference sequence). The CDR3 is 15 amino acids. V dropped 6 bases and J dropped 3; count of bases not matched to a gene: 7. The DNA of the CDR3 is TGTGCCAGCAGGGGGACAGGGGCGCTATACTATGGCTACACCTTC. Protein sequence: CASRGTGALYYGYTF.

Regarding this clone: A far larger clone lies a single base away; this is likely a read error. In nucleotides, the CDR3 is TGTGCCAGCAGTTTCACAGAGAACACTGAAGCTTTCTTT. It codes for CASSFTENTEAFF. The chain links TRBV28 to TRBJ1-1; no clear D. The germline V gene has CDR1 MDHEN and CDR2 SYDVKM. The CDR3 has 13 residues. With 3 bases removed from V and 1 base from J, the gap between germline ends came to 6 bases.

The J gene is TRBJ2-7, the V gene TRBV11-2; 7 nucleotides match TRBD1. Germline values: CDR1 SGHAT, CDR2 FQNNGV. This CDR3 region has 17 residues. V shed 1 base and J 0 bases; nucleotides not matched to a gene: 9. The CDR3 sequence is CASSLVSQGTDSYEQYV. The CDR3 bases are TGTGCCAGCAGCTTAGTCTCACAGGGGACCGACTCCTACGAGCAGTACGTC.

The chain carries TRBV4-3 and TRBJ2-1, with D perhaps TRBD2 (6 bases). Germline loops: CDR1 LGHNA, CDR2 YSLEER. Trimming shortened V by 5 bases and J by 0 bases, and 17 bases separated the two germline ends. This CDR3 is built from 17 residues. The CDR3 sequence is CASSIRIAAISYNEQFF. The DNA of the CDR3 is TGCGCCAGCAGCATTCGAATAGCGGCCATCTCCTACAATGAGCAGTTCTTC.

J is TRBJ2-1 and V is TRBV12-3 or TRBV12-4; D perhaps matches TRBD1 (6 bases). This CDR3 is 12 amino acids long. V dropped 5 bases and J dropped 7 bases, with 9 bases sitting between them. CDR3 protein: CASSRQENEQFF. The DNA for the CDR3 is TGTGCCAGCAGTAGACAGGAGAATGAGCAGTTCTTC.

This chain connects TRBV19 to TRBJ1-5, with TRBD1 identical over 7 bases. The germline V gene has CDR1 LNHDA and CDR2 SQIVND (reference sequence). CDR3 length: 15 amino acids. V was pared by 6 bases and J by 2 bases, with 7 bases of the junction left unmatched. The CDR3 sequence is CASRPTGKGNQPQHF. DNA of the CDR3: TGTGCCAGTAGACCGACAGGGAAGGGCAATCAGCCCCAGCATTTT.

This chain links TRBV20-1 with TRBJ2-3; D is ambiguous. Germline V gene data show CDR1 as DFQATT and CDR2 as SNEGSKA (reference sequence). The V end was cut by 0 bases, the J end by 5 bases, with 3 bases between. The CDR3 is 11 residues long. The CDR3 loop reads CSARDRDTQYF. CDR3 coding DNA: TGCAGTGCTAGAGATAGAGATACGCAGTATTTT.

This clone was counted between two and nine times. This chain joins TRBV6-2 or TRBV6-3 and TRBJ1-2; no clear D. V lost 1 base, J lost 8 bases, and 8 bases lay in between. From germline, CDR1 is MNHEY and CDR2 SVGEGT. The CDR3 spans 12 residues. CDR3 sequence (DNA): TGTGCCAGCAGTTACTTAGAGGAAGGCTACACCTTC. This codes for CASSYLEEGYTF.

This rearrangement joins TRBV18 to TRBJ1-5; D perhaps matches TRBD1 (5 bases). The length of the CDR3 is 14 residues. Trimming cost V 6 bases and J 3 bases, with 12 bases left between them. Germline V gives CDR1 KGHSH, CDR2 LQKENI. CDR3 sequence reads: CASSPGTPNQPQHF. The DNA for the CDR3 is TGTGCCAGCTCTCCCGGGACTCCCAATCAGCCCCAGCATTTT.

The chain carries TRBV7-2 and TRBJ2-4, with TRBD2 matching 8 bases. This CDR3 spans 17 amino acids. J lost 1 base, V lost 6 bases, and 11 bases had no gene match. Germline values: CDR1 SGHTA, CDR2 FQGNSA. This CDR3 reads CASRKRAGGAAKNIQYF. The CDR3 coding sequence is TGTGCCAGCAGAAAAAGGGCGGGGGGCGCTGCCAAAAACATTCAGTACTTC. The variable domain in full, with the rest retrieved from reference TRBV7-2 and TRBJ2-4, is GAGVSQSPSNKVTEKGKDVELRCDPISGHTALYWYRQSLGQGLEFLIYFQGNSAPDKSGLPSDRFSAERTGGSVSTLTIQRTQQEDSAVYLCASRKRAGGAAKNIQYFGAGTRLSVL.

CDR3 region: CASSLRREGDNEQFF. DNA of the CDR3: TGTGCCAGCAGCTTGAGACGGGAGGGAGACAATGAGCAGTTCTTC. The V call is TRBV5-4, the J call TRBJ2-1; 8 nucleotides match TRBD2. CDR3 length: 15 amino acids. Trimming at V came to 1 base and at J to 5 bases, leaving 5 bases not matched to a gene. The germline CDR1 and CDR2 sequences are SGHNT and YYREEE (reference sequence).